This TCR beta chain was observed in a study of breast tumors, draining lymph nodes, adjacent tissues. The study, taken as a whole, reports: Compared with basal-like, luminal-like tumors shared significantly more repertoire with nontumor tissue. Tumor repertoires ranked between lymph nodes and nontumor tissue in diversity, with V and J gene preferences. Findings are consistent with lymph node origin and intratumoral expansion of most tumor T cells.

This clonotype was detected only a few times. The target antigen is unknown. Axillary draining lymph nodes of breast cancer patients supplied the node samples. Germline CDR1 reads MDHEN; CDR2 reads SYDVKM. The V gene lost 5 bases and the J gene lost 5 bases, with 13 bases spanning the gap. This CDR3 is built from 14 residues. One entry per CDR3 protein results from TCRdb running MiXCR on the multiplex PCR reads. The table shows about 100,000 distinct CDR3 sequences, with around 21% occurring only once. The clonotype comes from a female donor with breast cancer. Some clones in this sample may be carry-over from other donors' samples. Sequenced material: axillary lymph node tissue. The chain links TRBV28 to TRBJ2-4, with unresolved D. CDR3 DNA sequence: TGTGCCAGCAGTCCCCGACGGAGCCAAAACATTCAGTACTTC. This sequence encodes CASSPRRSQNIQYF.